This TCR beta chain was observed in a study of blood T cell repertoires in COVID-19. Study background: The United States, Italy and Spain provided the acute and convalescent COVID-19 samples. Nucleic acid was either cDNA or gDNA, and it came from T cells, B-cell-depleted T cells, or PBMCs.

This clone was observed a single time. Per the authors' pipeline: Quantification of nucleated cells was approximated via reference gene primer amplification. Method: immunoSEQ multiplex PCR; TCRdb's copy keeps in-frame clones and lacks some. That table gives V, J and clone size, and the DNA gave D and trimming. The table includes about 66,000 clones, just over 85% detected once. This CDR3 contains 15 residues. Per the germline V gene, CDR1 is SGHRS and CDR2 is YFSETQ. V was shortened by 4 bases and J by 0 bases, with 11 bases between the two germline ends. The specimen sequenced was peripheral blood. The TCR sequence derives from a middle-aged man with active COVID-19. The chain recombines TRBV5-1 with TRBJ1-5; a possible D gene is TRBD1 (5 bases). The CDR3 DNA is TGCGCCAGCAGCACTAATGGGGCTAGCAATCAGCCCCAGCATTTT. Protein product: CASSTNGASNQPQHF.